The source of this TCR beta chain is a study of OX40 agonist ivuxolimab in advanced cancers. Study-wide results and caveats: Specificity for antigen went undetermined in the expanded peripheral T cells.

Sequenced by immunoSEQ multiplex PCR; TCRdb stores in-frame clones only, minus some. The data hold approximately 94,000 clones, with more than 85% observed a single time. As for this clone: Antigen: not known.

The ends were cut back, 3 bases at V and 2 bases at J, with 17 bases in the middle. This CDR3 contains 17 residues. The germline V gene encodes CDR1 SGHTS and CDR2 YDEGEE. This chain joins TRBV5-8 and TRBJ1-4; D remains unclear. The source of this sequence is an adult with an advanced solid tumor such as melanoma, head and neck, liver or kidney cancer. Sample: CD4+ or CD8+ T cells sorted from blood, taken in a trial of the OX40 agonist ivuxolimab. Here the CDR3 reads CASSSRLVSWTNEKLFF. CDR3 bases: TGTGCCAGCAGCTCAAGGCTAGTAAGTTGGACTAATGAAAAACTGTTTTTT.